The T cell receptor (beta chain) under discussion was sequenced for a study of patients and donors after allogeneic stem cell transplantation. Trimming left V 5 bases short and J 2 bases short, with 11 bases between. CDR1 and CDR2 (germline): SGHRS, YFSETQ. The CDR3 covers 14 residues. The sample holds a few counts of this clonotype. MiXCR was run by TCRdb on the RT-PCR reads, yielding one entry per CDR3 protein. This sample has about a million distinct CDR3 sequences, with roughly 17% found just once. The chain links TRBV5-1 to TRBJ1-5, with D perhaps matching TRBD1 (5 bases). The material sequenced was blood, either unsorted or a sorted T cell fraction (not recorded which). The receptor was isolated from a human donor who was either an allogeneic HSCT recipient or a stem cell or donor lymphocyte infusion donor (not recorded which). It is not recorded whose cells these are; they may come from a transplant donor. CDR3 amino acids: CASSPTAGNQPQHF. The CDR3, as DNA: TGCGCCAGCAGTCCGACAGCGGGCAATCAGCCCCAGCATTTT. Variable domain in full (rest from reference TRBV5-1 and TRBJ1-5): KAGVTQTPRYLIKTRGQQVTLSCSPISGHRSVSWYQQTPGQGLQFLFEYFSETQRNKGNFPGRFSGRQFSNSRSEMNVSTLELGDSALYLCASSPTAGNQPQHFGDGTRLSIL.